The T cell receptor beta chain under discussion was sequenced for a study of blood T cell repertoires in COVID-19. As for the study in general: Samples taken during acute and convalescent COVID-19 were collected in the United States, Italy and Spain.

This CDR3 has 16 residues. Trimming took 0 bases from V and 1 from J, leaving 9 bases between them. The germline V gene has CDR1 LGHNA and CDR2 YNFKEQ. Profiled with immunoSEQ multiplex PCR; TCRdb holds only in-frame clones, not every one. The repertoire holds 100,000 to 150,000 clones, with about 88% as singletons. Study members were between 18 and 89 years old and lived in approximately 25 US regions. In assigning cohorts, the study relied on participant-reported clinical history. This sequence originates from a man in his forties or fifties with acute COVID-19. Material: PBMCs or T cells enriched from blood (not recorded which). J is TRBJ2-2 and V is TRBV4-2, with D perhaps matching TRBD2 (5 bases). This CDR3 is CASSQEPRENTGELFF. The CDR3 bases are TGTGCCAGCAGCCAAGAACCCCGGGAGAACACCGGGGAGCTGTTTTTT.